These 21 T cell receptor beta chains came from one sample sequenced in a study of cytomegalovirus exposure and HLA in healthy donors (dated by TCRdb to about 2017). The library was produced with the immunoSEQ multiplex PCR assay. The multiplex PCR relied on a mix of 60 forward primers for TCR Vbeta segments and 13 reverse primers for TCR Jbeta segments. This is the immuneACCESS table as TCRdb keeps it, with only in-frame sequences that have V and J called. A part of the clones is gone; compared with another copy, unresolved V genes explain less than half, and the rest is unexplained. The table for this sample lists 95,000 to 130,000 clones; about four fifths of them were counted only once. The ten largest clones capture about 1.6% of the sample. The sequenced sample consisted of PBMCs. Every receptor here comes from a woman in her late teens or twenties in good health and CMV-seronegative.

This clone was seen once. The gene calls are TRBV14 and TRBJ1-2; 7 nucleotides match TRBD1. The CDR3 spans 13 residues. In germline, CDR1 is SGHDN, CDR2 FVKESK. The junction had 3 bases not matched to a gene; V was cut back by 4 bases and J by 4 bases. This CDR3 is CASSRTGAYGYTF. As DNA, the CDR3 is TGTGCCAGCAGCCGTACAGGGGCCTATGGCTACACCTTC.

This clone was observed a single time. The chain recombines TRBV11-2 with TRBJ2-1; 10 bases are a match to TRBD1. V shed 1 base, J shed 10 bases, and the junction held 10 bases outside the gene matches. CDR1 is SGHAT, CDR2 FQNNGV, per germline. This CDR3 has 16 amino acids. The CDR3 here is CASSLVFGTGVQEQFF. For the CDR3, the DNA is TGTGCCAGCAGCTTAGTATTCGGGACAGGGGTTCAGGAGCAGTTCTTC.

This chain uses TRBV19 with TRBJ2-6; perhaps TRBD2 as D (5 bases). The CDR3 extends over 17 amino acids. Looked up from germline, CDR1 is LNHDA and CDR2 is SQIVND (reference sequence). Trimming shortened V by 5 bases and J by 1 base, and 15 bases separated the two germline ends. CDR3 nucleotides: TGTGCCAGTAGTTCTGGGATAGCGTCTTCTGGGGCCAACGTCCTGACTTTC. This encodes CASSSGIASSGANVLTF. The whole variable domain, filled in from reference TRBV19 and TRBJ2-6, reads DGGITQSPKYLFRKEGQNVTLSCEQNLNHDAMYWYRQDPGQGLRLIYYSQIVNDFQKGDIAEGYSVSREKKESFPLTVTSAQKNPTAFYLCASSSGIASSGANVLTFGAGSRLTVL.

This clone was picked up a small number of times. The chain combines TRBV19 with TRBJ1-5; 7 nucleotides agree with TRBD1. The CDR3 is 14 amino acids. V was clipped by 7 bases and J by 1 base; unmatched bases: 4. The germline gives CDR1 LNHDA, CDR2 SQIVND (reference sequence). The CDR3 region has the DNA TGTGCCAGTAACGGGGGACAGAGCAATCAGCCCCAGCATTTT. It yields the protein CASNGGQSNQPQHF.

This sequence joins TRBV7-8 and TRBJ2-5; 7 nucleotides line up with TRBD1. CDR1 and CDR2 from the germline V gene are SGHVS and FQNEAQ. V was pared by 4 bases and J by 4 bases, with 9 bases of the junction left unmatched. The CDR3 length is 15 residues. As DNA, the CDR3 is TGTGCCAGCAGCTCGTTTCCGGGACAGCGAGAGACCCAGTACTTC. Its protein product is CASSSFPGQRETQYF.

This clone was seen a handful of times. This rearrangement joins TRBV28 to TRBJ1-5; tentatively, D is TRBD1 (6 bases). CDR3 length equals 15 residues. Germline CDR1 reads MDHEN; CDR2 reads SYDVKM. Trimming pared 6 bases from V and 0 bases from J, leaving 12 bases between. The CDR3 bases are TGTGCCAGCAGCTTCGGACAGCCTAGCAATCAGCCCCAGCATTTT. Its protein is CASSFGQPSNQPQHF. The full variable domain, with the rest looked up from reference TRBV28 and TRBJ1-5, is DVKVTQSSRYLVKRTGEKVFLECVQDMDHENMFWYRQDPGLGLRLIYFSYDVKMKEKGDIPEGYSVSREKKERFSLILESASTNQTSMYLCASSFGQPSNQPQHFGDGTRLSIL.

The CDR3 bases are TGTGCCAGCAGTTACCGCCGGGACACTTCCTACGAGCAGTACTTC. Its protein is CASSYRRDTSYEQYF. The gene calls are TRBV6-5 and TRBJ2-7, with a tentative D call TRBD1 (6 bases). The CDR3 extends over 15 amino acids. Germline V CDR1 and CDR2: MNHEY, SVGAGI. V was pared by 2 bases and J by 1 base, with 12 bases between.

V is TRBV6-1 and J is TRBJ2-2; 9 nucleotides line up with TRBD1. CDR3 length: 14 residues. Germline CDR1 MNHNS, CDR2 SASEGT. V shed 8 bases, J shed 5 bases, and the junction held 6 bases outside the gene matches. The CDR3 region is CASRGQGLTGELFF. DNA for the CDR3: TGTGCCAGCCGAGGACAGGGGTTAACCGGGGAGCTGTTTTTT.

About this clone: Other DNA sequences from this sample encode an identical CDR3 as well. The chain recombines TRBV2 with TRBJ1-5; 7 bases are a match to TRBD1. The ends lost 6 bases at V and 4 bases at J; junction bases unmatched: 3. Germline-derived CDR1 and CDR2 are SNHLY and FYNNEI. The CDR3 length is 13 residues. The CDR3 here is CASSRDSNQPQHF. In nucleotides, the CDR3 is TGTGCCAGCAGCAGGGACAGTAATCAGCCCCAGCATTTT.

The rearrangement joins TRBV28 to TRBJ2-3, with D possibly being TRBD1 (5 bases). Trimming removed 3 bases from V and 0 bases from J, with 10 bases in between. This CDR3 comprises 15 residues. The germline V gene has CDR1 MDHEN and CDR2 SYDVKM. CDR3 bases: TGTGCCAGCAGTTTGGGTGGGGCGAGCACAGATACGCAGTATTTT. Amino acids: CASSLGGASTDTQYF.

V is TRBV6-5 and J is TRBJ2-1; no clear D gene. The CDR3 loop spans 14 amino acids. Trimming pared 6 bases from V and 5 bases from J, leaving 14 bases between. CDR1 is MNHEY and CDR2 is SVGAGI in the germline V gene. CDR3 protein: CASSFGVSDNEQFF. DNA for the CDR3: TGTGCCAGCAGCTTCGGAGTGAGCGACAATGAGCAGTTCTTC.

This chain joins TRBV5-1 and TRBJ1-1; D is possibly TRBD1 (6 bases). Germline CDR1 is SGHRS and CDR2 is YFSETQ. This CDR3 spans 14 amino acids. V was trimmed by 2 bases and J by 4 bases, leaving 12 bases between them. CDR3 bases: TGCGCCAGCAGCTTACAGGGTTTGAGCACTGAAGCTTTCTTT. Residues: CASSLQGLSTEAFF. Looking up the rest from reference TRBV5-1 and TRBJ1-1 gives the full variable domain: KAGVTQTPRYLIKTRGQQVTLSCSPISGHRSVSWYQQTPGQGLQFLFEYFSETQRNKGNFPGRFSGRQFSNSRSEMNVSTLELGDSALYLCASSLQGLSTEAFFGQGTRLTVV.

The V and J genes are TRBV30 and TRBJ1-6; D might be TRBD1 (6 bases). Trimming cost V 3 bases and J 7 bases, with 13 bases left between them. The CDR3 length is 14 residues. Germline assignment: CDR1 GTSNPN and CDR2 SVGIG (reference sequence). The CDR3 loop reads CAWSLDSVNSPLHF. The CDR3 nucleotides read TGTGCCTGGAGCCTGGACAGTGTGAATTCACCCCTCCACTTT.

The chain recombines TRBV6-1 with TRBJ2-7, with TRBD1 as a possible D gene (7 bases). V was shortened by 4 bases and J by 6 bases, with 16 bases between the two germline ends. Germline V gives CDR1 MNHNS, CDR2 SASEGT. The CDR3 sequence is 14 residues long. This chain's CDR3 is CASSGARGASEQYF. The CDR3 bases are TGTGCCAGCAGTGGAGCCAGGGGGGCCTCCGAGCAGTACTTC.

The CDR3: CASSLAGVAGVSYEQYF. For the CDR3, the DNA is TGTGCCAGCAGCTTGGCCGGGGTAGCGGGGGTCTCCTACGAGCAGTACTTC. The chain links TRBV5-6 to TRBJ2-7; TRBD2 aligns across 9 bases. With V trimmed by 0 bases and J by 0 bases, 7 bases remained unmatched. The CDR3 runs to 17 residues. Germline V gene lookup returns CDR1 SGHDT and CDR2 YYEEEE.

The V and J genes are TRBV9 and TRBJ2-3; 14 bases align to TRBD2. The CDR3 totals 19 residues. The germline V gene has CDR1 SGDLS and CDR2 YYNGEE. After removal of 3 bases from V and 4 bases from J, the junction contained 13 bases not matched to a gene. CDR3 sequence reads: CASSAATSGGAWTPDTQYF. Here the CDR3 DNA reads TGTGCCAGCAGCGCAGCGACTAGCGGGGGGGCCTGGACCCCAGATACGCAGTATTTT.

Concerning this clone itself: Other DNA sequences from this sample encode an identical CDR3 as well. The rearrangement joins TRBV4-2 to TRBJ2-1; TRBD1 matches 8 bases. The germline CDR1 and CDR2 sequences are LGHNA and YNFKEQ. The CDR3 runs to 15 residues. J lost 8 bases, V lost 1 base, and 7 bases had no gene match. The DNA for the CDR3 is TGTGCCAGCAGCCAAGCCGGGCAGGGGGCAGATGAGCAGTTCTTC. Protein sequence: CASSQAGQGADEQFF.

This chain uses TRBV6-1 with TRBJ2-1, with TRBD2 matching 9 bases. The CDR3 has 15 amino acids. Looked up from germline, CDR1 is MNHNS and CDR2 is SASEGT. V lost 3 bases, J lost 0 bases, and 0 bases stayed unmatched. CDR3: CASSERGGSYNEQFF. The CDR3 nucleotides are TGTGCCAGCAGTGAGCGGGGGGGCTCCTACAATGAGCAGTTCTTC.

This clone has just a few counts. The gene calls are TRBV4-2 and TRBJ2-3; D uncertain. Germline lookup yields CDR1 LGHNA and CDR2 YNFKEQ. This CDR3 spans 14 amino acids. Trimming removed 4 bases from V and 0 bases from J, with 8 bases in between. The CDR3 loop reads CASSPRVSTDTQYF. As DNA, the CDR3 is TGTGCCAGCAGCCCCCGAGTCAGCACAGATACGCAGTATTTT.

The chain links TRBV27 to TRBJ1-1, with a tentative D call TRBD1 (5 bases). CDR3 length: 13 amino acids. Germline loops: CDR1 MNHEY, CDR2 SMNVEV (reference sequence). This chain's CDR3 is CAVCGAGWTEAFF. CDR3 sequence (DNA): TGTGCAGTATGCGGGGCGGGATGGACTGAAGCTTTCTTT.

The V call is TRBV5-6, the J call TRBJ1-5; D gene uncertain. This CDR3 contains 13 residues. Per germline, CDR1 SGHDT and CDR2 YYEEEE. V was clipped by 0 bases and J by 7 bases, with 8 bases between them. The CDR3, as DNA: TGTGCCAGCAGCTTGGGAGGAGGACAGCCCCAGCATTTT. Translation: CASSLGGGQPQHF. Complete variable domain (other parts from reference TRBV5-6 and TRBJ1-5): DAGVTQSPTHLIKTRGQQVTLRCSPKSGHDTVSWYQQALGQGPQFIFQYYEEEERQRGNFPDRFSGHQFPNYSSELNVNALLLGDSALYLCASSLGGGQPQHFGDGTRLSIL.